The entry that follows covers one T cell receptor beta chain sequence. No cognate antigen has been identified for it. No much larger clone is present one base from it, and per-base qualities are unavailable. This entry is derived from a study of shared clonotypes between healthy human individuals (dated by TCRdb to between 2020 and 2021). About the investigation overall: A couple of women and three men aged 18 to 49 years were included in the cohort. To estimate repertoire size and how much clonotypes are shared between individuals, the study performed deep sequencing of blood TCR repertoires from 4 to 6 healthy adults. Different laboratories and diverse techniques were used to prepare libraries and sequence TCR repertoires, to increase sequencing depth and limit assay-specific biases. Between about 0.94 and 10 billion PBMCs per donor were obtained by leukapheresis.

General study outcomes and caveats: The small number of donors limited the genetic and exposure-history diversity represented. Only blood was sampled, and tissue TCR repertoires likely differ from those in blood. Pairwise subsampling led to the expectation that sequencing depth would affect the degree of clonotype sharing among donors.

Using the deep immunoSEQ assay, TCR CDR3 regions were amplified from genomic DNA by multiplex PCR. For each cell subset, the extracted genomic DNA was distributed evenly across all wells of several immunoSEQ 96-well plates, and each plate served as one replicate. For unsorted PBMC, each replicate PCR was loaded with approximately 300 ng genomic DNA, equivalent to tens of thousands of T cell genomes. Unsorted PBMC genomic DNA was sequenced across ten immunoSEQ deep assay plates. Purified libraries were measured with a Qubit 3.0 fluorometer, size-checked on a Bioanalyzer 2100, and measured again with the KAPA Library Quantification kit. A separate single-read 150-cycle Illumina NextSeq 550 flow cell was used to sequence each immunoSEQ 96-well plate. The published analysis was carried out like this. Because the immunoSEQ output included only junctional sequences and no quality scores, the filtering could not be the same as the filtering used for full-length reads. Sequences were annotated with PyIR, a Python wrapper for IgBLAST v1.9, using IMGT germline references to assign V/J genes and CDR3. Reads were filtered out if the reads had weak V/J assignments (E-value above 1e-6), no CDR3, stop codons, out-of-frame junctions, or ambiguous translated residues. V3J clonotypes were defined as sequences sharing the same inferred V gene, J gene, and CDR3 amino acid sequence. Percentage overlap between repertoires was calculated by dividing the number of shared unique clonotypes by the size of the smaller repertoire. Richness of each repertoire was evaluated using RTK rarefaction, the Chao1 estimator, and Recon v2.1 estimates of unobserved clonotypes. The table was pulled from immuneACCESS by TCRdb, which kept in-frame rearrangements only. Such tables lose some clones; where checked, under half of the loss comes from unresolved V genes, and the rest has no known cause. The V and J calls and clone size come from that table; D and trimming were worked out from the DNA. The sample table lists some 490,000 clones, more than 75% of them with a count of one. The ten largest clonotypes hold 12% of the sample.

The donors were healthy, HIV-negative adults with no recently reported acute infections or vaccinations. All donors were Caucasian adults living in Nashville, Tennessee, USA. For unsorted samples, 75 million to 90 million PBMCs were counted, and genomic DNA was extracted using the QIAamp DNA Blood Mini kit. After blood collection by leukapheresis, PBMCs were isolated using Ficoll-Histopaque density gradient centrifugation and then cryopreserved in the vapor phase of liquid nitrogen. The sequence was obtained from a woman in her 40s in good health. Some clones in this sample may be carry-over from other donors' samples. The sample consisted of PBMCs.

The CDR3 amino acid sequence is: CAWSRALAVEKLFF. The nucleotide sequence reads as follows: TGTGCCTGGAGTCGGGCTCTGGCGGTTGAAAAACTGTTTTTT. The V and J segments used are TRBV30 and TRBJ1-4; no confident D gene assignment can be made. Counted from cysteine to phenylalanine, this CDR3 has 14 amino acids. Here the CDR3 DNA is all that survives: 42 bases in frame from base 1. CDR1 is given as GTSNPN and CDR2 as SVGIG, both from the germline V gene (reference sequence). The V and J ends are trimmed by 2 bases and 7 bases, leaving 14 bases between them.